The entry below describes one T cell receptor beta chain. What it binds is not known. The data stem from a study of naive CD8 T cells in extremely preterm neonates. Study findings and constraints: Preterm CDR3s were shorter than older groups', with fewer N additions and less trimming.

Only in-frame clones appear in the TCRdb table, and some are missing; sequencing was by immunoSEQ multiplex PCR. The data contain more than 20,000 clones, approximately 90% of them singletons. Trimming cost V 3 bases and J 6 bases; bases outside gene matches: 3. Per the germline V gene, CDR1 is SEHNR and CDR2 is FQNEAQ (reference sequence). The CDR3 is 13 residues long. Extremely preterm deliveries at about 22-27 weeks of gestation provided the preterm samples. Sorted naive CD8+ T cell numbers ranged ~18,000 to ~100,000. This TCR came from a boy who was born preterm. The sequenced sample consisted of naive CD8+ T cells from cord blood. The rearrangement uses TRBV7-9 and TRBJ1-2; 8 bases fit TRBD1. As DNA, the CDR3 is TGTGCCAGCAGCTTTACAGGGGGTCATGGCTACACCTTC. Its translation: CASSFTGGHGYTF.